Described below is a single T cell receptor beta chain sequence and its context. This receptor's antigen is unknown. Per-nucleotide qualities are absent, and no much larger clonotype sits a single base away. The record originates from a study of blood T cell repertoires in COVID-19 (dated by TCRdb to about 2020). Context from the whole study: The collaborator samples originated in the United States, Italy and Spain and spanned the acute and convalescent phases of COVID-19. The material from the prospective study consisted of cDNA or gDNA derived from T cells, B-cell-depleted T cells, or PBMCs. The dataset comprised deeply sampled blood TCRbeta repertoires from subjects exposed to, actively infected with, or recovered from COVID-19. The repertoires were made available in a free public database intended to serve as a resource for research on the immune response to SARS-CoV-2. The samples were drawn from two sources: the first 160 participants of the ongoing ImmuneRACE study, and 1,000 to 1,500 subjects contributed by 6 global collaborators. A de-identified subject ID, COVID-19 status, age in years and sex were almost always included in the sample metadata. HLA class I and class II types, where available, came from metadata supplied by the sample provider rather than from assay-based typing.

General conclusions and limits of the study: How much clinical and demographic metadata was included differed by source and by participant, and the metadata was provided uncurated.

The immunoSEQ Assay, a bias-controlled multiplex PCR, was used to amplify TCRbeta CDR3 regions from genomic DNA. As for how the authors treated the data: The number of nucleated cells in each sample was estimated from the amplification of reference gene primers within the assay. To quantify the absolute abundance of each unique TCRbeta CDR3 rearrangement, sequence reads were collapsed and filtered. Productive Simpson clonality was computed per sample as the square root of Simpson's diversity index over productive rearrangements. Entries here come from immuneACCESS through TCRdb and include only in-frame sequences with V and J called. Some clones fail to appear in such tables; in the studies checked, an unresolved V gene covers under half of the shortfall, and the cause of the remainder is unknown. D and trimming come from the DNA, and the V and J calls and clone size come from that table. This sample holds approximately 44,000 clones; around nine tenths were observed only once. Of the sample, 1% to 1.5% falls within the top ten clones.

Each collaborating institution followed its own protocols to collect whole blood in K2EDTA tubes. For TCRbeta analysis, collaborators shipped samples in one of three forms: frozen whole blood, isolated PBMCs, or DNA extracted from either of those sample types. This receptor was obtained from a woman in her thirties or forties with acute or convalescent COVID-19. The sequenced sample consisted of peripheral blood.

The DNA sequence follows: TGTGCCAGCAGCTTTCCTTACCAAGAGACCCAGTACTTC. It codes for CASSFPYQETQYF. The chain is assembled from TRBV11-2 and TRBJ2-5; no D gene call is confident. There are 13 amino acids in the CDR3, from cysteine to phenylalanine inclusive. Only the CDR3 region is kept as DNA, spanning 39 bases read in frame from base 1. Looking up the germline V gene yields CDR1 SGHAT and CDR2 FQNNGV. V and J are truncated by 3 bases and 0 bases respectively, leaving an intervening sequence of 5 bases. With all but the CDR3 taken from the reference TRBV11-2 and TRBJ2-5 genes, the full variable domain is: EAGVAQSPRYKIIEKRQSVAFWCNPISGHATLYWYQQILGQGPKLLIQFQNNGVVDDSQLPKDRFSAERLKGVDSTLKIQPAKLEDSAVYLCASSFPYQETQYFGPGTRLLVL.